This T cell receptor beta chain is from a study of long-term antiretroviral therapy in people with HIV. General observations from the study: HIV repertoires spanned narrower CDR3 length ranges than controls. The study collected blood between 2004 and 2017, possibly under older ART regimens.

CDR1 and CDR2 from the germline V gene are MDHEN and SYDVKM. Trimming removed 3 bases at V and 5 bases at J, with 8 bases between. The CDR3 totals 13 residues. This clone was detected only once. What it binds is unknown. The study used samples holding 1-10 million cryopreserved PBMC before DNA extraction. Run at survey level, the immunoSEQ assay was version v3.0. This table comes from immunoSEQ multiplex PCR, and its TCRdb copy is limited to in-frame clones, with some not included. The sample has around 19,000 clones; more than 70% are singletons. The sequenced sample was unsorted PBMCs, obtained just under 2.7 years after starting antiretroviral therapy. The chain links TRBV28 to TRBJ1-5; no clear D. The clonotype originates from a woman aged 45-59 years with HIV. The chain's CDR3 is CASSLNLDQPQHF. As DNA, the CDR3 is TGTGCCAGCAGTTTGAACTTAGATCAGCCCCAGCATTTT.